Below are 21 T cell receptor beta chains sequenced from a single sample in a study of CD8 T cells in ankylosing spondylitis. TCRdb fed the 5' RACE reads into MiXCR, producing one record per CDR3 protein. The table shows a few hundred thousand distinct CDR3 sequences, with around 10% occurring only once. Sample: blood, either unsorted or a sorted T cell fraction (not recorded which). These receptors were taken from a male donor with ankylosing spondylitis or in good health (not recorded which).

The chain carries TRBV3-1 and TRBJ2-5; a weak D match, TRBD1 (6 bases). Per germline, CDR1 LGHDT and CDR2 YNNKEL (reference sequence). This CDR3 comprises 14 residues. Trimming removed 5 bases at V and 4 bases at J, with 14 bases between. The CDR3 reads CASSEKGTRETQYF. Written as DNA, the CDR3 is TGTGCCAGCAGCGAAAAGGGGACACGAGAGACCCAGTACTTC.

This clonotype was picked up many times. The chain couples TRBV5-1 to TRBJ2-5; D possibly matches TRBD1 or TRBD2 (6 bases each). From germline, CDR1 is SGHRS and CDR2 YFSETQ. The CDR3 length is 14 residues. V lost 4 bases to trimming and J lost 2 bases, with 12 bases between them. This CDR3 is CASSLLGGQETQYF. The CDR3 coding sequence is TGCGCCAGCAGCCTGTTAGGGGGGCAAGAGACCCAGTACTTC. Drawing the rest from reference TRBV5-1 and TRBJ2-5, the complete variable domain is KAGVTQTPRYLIKTRGQQVTLSCSPISGHRSVSWYQQTPGQGLQFLFEYFSETQRNKGNFPGRFSGRQFSNSRSEMNVSTLELGDSALYLCASSLLGGQETQYFGPGTRLLVL.

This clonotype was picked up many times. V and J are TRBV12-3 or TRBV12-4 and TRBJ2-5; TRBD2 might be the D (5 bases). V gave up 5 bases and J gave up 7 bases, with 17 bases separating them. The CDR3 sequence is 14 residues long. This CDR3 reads CASSPTRLRRTQYF. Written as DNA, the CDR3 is TGTGCCAGCAGTCCTACTAGACTAAGAAGGACCCAGTACTTC.

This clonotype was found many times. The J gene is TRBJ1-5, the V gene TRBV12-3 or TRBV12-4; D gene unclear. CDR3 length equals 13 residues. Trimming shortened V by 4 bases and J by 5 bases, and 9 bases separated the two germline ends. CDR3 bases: TGTGCCAGCAGTTCCGACGGTGATCAGCCCCAGCATTTT. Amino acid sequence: CASSSDGDQPQHF.

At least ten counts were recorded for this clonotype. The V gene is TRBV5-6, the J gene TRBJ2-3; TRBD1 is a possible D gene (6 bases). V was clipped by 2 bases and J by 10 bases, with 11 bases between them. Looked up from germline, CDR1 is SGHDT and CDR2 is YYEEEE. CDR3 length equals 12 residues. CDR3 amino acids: CASSLIPGAQYF. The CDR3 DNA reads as TGTGCCAGCAGCTTAATCCCAGGGGCGCAGTATTTT.

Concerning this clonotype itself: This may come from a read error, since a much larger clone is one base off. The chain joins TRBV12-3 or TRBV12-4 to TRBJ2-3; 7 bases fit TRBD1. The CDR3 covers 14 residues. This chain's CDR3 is CASRHGTVTDTKYF. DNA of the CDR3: TGTGCCAGCAGGCATGGGACAGTCACAGATACGAAGTATTTT.

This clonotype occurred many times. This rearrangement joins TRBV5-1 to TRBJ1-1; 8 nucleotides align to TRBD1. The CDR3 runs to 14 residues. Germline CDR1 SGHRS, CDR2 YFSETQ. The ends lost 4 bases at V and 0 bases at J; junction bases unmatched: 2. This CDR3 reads CASSRTGMNTEAFF. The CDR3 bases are TGCGCCAGCAGCCGGACAGGGATGAACACTGAAGCTTTCTTT.

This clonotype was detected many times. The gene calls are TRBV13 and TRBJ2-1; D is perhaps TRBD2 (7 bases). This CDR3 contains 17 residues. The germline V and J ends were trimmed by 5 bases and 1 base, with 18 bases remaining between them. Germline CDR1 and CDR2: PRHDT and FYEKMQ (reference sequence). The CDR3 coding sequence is TGTGCCAGCAGCCTCCTAAGGGGAGGGGGATCCTACAATGAGCAGTTCTTC. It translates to CASSLLRGGGSYNEQFF.

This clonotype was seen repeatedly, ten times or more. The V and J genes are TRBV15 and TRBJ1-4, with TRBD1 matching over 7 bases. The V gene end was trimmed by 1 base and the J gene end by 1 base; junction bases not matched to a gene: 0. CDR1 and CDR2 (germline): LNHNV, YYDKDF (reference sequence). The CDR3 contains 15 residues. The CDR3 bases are TGTGCCACCAGCAGAGGACAGGGAACTAATGAAAAACTGTTTTTT. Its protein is CATSRGQGTNEKLFF.

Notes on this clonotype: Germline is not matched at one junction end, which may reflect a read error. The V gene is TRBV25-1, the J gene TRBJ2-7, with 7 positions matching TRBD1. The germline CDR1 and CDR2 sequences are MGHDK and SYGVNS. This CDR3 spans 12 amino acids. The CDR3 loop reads CTSKRGPDEQYF. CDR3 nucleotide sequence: TGTACCAGCAAGAGGGGGCCCGACGAGCAGTACTTC.

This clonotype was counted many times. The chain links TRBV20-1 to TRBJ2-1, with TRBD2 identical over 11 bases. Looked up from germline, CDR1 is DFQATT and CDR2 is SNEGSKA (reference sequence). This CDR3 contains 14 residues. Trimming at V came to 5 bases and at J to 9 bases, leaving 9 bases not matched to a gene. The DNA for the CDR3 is TGCAGTGCTCATAATAGCGGGAGGGTTATTGAGCAGTTCTTC. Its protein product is CSAHNSGRVIEQFF.

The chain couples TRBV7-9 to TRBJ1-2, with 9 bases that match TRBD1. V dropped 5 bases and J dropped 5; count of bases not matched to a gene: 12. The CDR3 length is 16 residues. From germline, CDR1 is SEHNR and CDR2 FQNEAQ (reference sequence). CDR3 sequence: CASSRILGQGVYGYTF. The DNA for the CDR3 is TGTGCCAGCAGCCGGATTTTGGGACAGGGTGTATATGGCTACACCTTC.

CDR3 in amino acids: CGTGTGGVETQYF. In nucleotides, the CDR3 is TGCGGTACAGGGACAGGGGGCGTTGAGACCCAGTACTTC. The chain joins TRBV20-1 to TRBJ2-5, with 12 bases aligning to TRBD1. Germline loops: CDR1 DFQATT, CDR2 SNEGSKA (reference sequence). The length of the CDR3 is 13 residues.

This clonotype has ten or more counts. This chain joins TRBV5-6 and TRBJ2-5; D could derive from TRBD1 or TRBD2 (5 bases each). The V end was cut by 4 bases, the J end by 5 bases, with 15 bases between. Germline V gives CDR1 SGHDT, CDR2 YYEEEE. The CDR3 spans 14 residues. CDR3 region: CASSGTGTTETQYF. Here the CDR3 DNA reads TGTGCCAGCAGCGGCACCGGGACGACCGAGACCCAGTACTTC. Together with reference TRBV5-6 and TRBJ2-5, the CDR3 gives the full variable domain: DAGVTQSPTHLIKTRGQQVTLRCSPKSGHDTVSWYQQALGQGPQFIFQYYEEEERQRGNFPDRFSGHQFPNYSSELNVNALLLGDSALYLCASSGTGTTETQYFGPGTRLLVL.

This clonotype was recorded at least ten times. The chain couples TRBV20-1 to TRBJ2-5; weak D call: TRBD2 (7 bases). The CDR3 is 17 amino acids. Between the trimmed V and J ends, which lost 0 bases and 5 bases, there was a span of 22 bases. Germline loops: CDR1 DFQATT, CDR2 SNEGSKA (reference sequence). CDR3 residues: CSARELGGGAMSETQYF. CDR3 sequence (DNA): TGCAGTGCTAGAGAGTTAGGGGGGGGGGCCATGAGTGAGACCCAGTACTTC.

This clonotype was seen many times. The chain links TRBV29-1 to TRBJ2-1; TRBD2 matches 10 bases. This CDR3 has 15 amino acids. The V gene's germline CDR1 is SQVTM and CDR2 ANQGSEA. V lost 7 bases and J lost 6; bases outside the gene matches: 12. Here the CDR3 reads CSASGSGIRANEQFF. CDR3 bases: TGCAGCGCTAGCGGGAGTGGCATAAGGGCCAATGAGCAGTTCTTC.

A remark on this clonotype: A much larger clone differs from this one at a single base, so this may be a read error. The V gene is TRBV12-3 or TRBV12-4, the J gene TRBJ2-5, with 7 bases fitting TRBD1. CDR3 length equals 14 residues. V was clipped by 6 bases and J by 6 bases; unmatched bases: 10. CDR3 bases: TGTGCCAGCAGCGGGGACAGCAATAAAAAGACCCAGTACTTC. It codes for CASSGDSNKKTQYF.

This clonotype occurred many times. In DNA form, the CDR3 reads TGTGCCACCAGCCCAGGGGTCGGGAAAGCAGGATCACCCCTCCACTTT. Protein: CATSPGVGKAGSPLHF. V usage is TRBV15 and J usage is TRBJ1-6, with D maybe TRBD1 (6 bases). The germline V gene has CDR1 LNHNV and CDR2 YYDKDF (reference sequence). This CDR3 has 16 residues. The V end lost 5 bases, the J end lost 10 bases, and 21 bases lay between the germline ends.

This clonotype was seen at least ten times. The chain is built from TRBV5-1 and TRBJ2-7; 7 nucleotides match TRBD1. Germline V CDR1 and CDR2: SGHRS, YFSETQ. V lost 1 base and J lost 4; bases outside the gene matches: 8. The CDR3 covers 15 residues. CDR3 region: CASSLSAGGGYEQYF. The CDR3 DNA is TGCGCCAGCAGCTTGTCGGCAGGGGGTGGTTACGAGCAGTACTTC.

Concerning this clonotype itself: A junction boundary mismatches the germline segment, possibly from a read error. The DNA for the CDR3 is TGTGCCAGTAGCTTAACGAACGCAGGGTATATGTCCTACAGTGAGCAGTTCTTC. It translates to CASSLTNAGYMSYSEQFF. The chain has TRBV7-3 and TRBJ2-1; possible D gene TRBD1, 5 bases. The CDR3 runs to 18 residues. Per the germline V gene, CDR1 is SGHTA and CDR2 is FQGTGA.

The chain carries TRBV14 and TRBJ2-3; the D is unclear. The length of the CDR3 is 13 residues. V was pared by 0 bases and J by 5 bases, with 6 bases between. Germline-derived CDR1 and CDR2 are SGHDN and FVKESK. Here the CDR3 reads CASSQEQGDTQYF. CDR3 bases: TGTGCCAGCAGCCAAGAGCAAGGAGATACGCAGTATTTT.